These 7 T cell receptor beta chains were all obtained from the same sample, sequenced in a study of regulatory T cells in long-lasting Graves disease. Indicated time point: newly diagnosed GD, antithyroid drugs for less than 3 months. Preparation of the TCR library used RNA extracted from PBMCs. CDR3-region Arm-PCR and iRepertoire HTBI primers produced the TCR beta libraries. TCRdb reprocessed the multiplex PCR reads with MiXCR, giving one entry per CDR3 protein. The sample lists over 350,000 distinct CDR3 sequences; about 14% were seen once. A further study also used this sample, focusing on T cells in Graves' hyperthyroidism and ophthalmopathy.

Specimen: peripheral blood mononuclear cells (PBMCs), collected at new diagnosis, from a patient treated with antithyroid drugs. The source is a woman aged 50 to 65 with Graves disease.

This clonotype has a count of ten or more. The gene calls are TRBV12-3 or TRBV12-4 and TRBJ1-4; the D is unclear. V gave up 8 bases and J gave up 0 bases, with 10 bases separating them. There are 14 residues in the CDR3. For the CDR3, the DNA is TGTGCCAGCGGGTCTAGTACAACTAATGAAAAACTGTTTTTT. It specifies CASGSSTTNEKLFF.

This clonotype occurred many times. The rearrangement uses TRBV5-1 and TRBJ2-3; 9 nucleotides match TRBD2. V lost 0 bases to trimming and J lost 4 bases; unmatched junction nucleotides: 9. Germline lookup yields CDR1 SGHRS and CDR2 YFSETQ. The CDR3 length is 17 residues. The DNA of the CDR3 is TGCGCCAGCAGCTTGGCCGGCGCGGGAGGGGGCCCAGATACGCAGTATTTT. Translating it yields CASSLAGAGGGPDTQYF. Together with reference TRBV5-1 and TRBJ2-3, the CDR3 gives the full variable domain: KAGVTQTPRYLIKTRGQQVTLSCSPISGHRSVSWYQQTPGQGLQFLFEYFSETQRNKGNFPGRFSGRQFSNSRSEMNVSTLELGDSALYLCASSLAGAGGGPDTQYFGPGTRLTVL.

This clonotype was picked up a small number of times. The chain recombines TRBV4-1 with TRBJ2-1, with TRBD1 matching over 7 bases. J lost 13 bases, V lost 0 bases, and 3 bases had no gene match. Germline-derived CDR1 and CDR2 are MGHRA and YSYEKL. This CDR3 is 12 amino acids long. The DNA for the CDR3 is TGCGCCAGCAGCCAAGATGGGACAGCCCAGTTCTTC. It translates to CASSQDGTAQFF.

This clonotype appeared many times. The rearrangement uses TRBV20-1 and TRBJ2-7; 11 bases agree with TRBD2. Germline-derived CDR1 and CDR2 are DFQATT and SNEGSKA (reference sequence). The length of the CDR3 is 15 residues. V lost 0 bases and J lost 4; bases outside the gene matches: 5. This CDR3 reads CSARDWTSGLYEQYF. Here the CDR3 DNA reads TGCAGTGCTAGAGACTGGACTAGCGGGTTGTACGAGCAGTACTTC.

The CDR3 DNA sequence: TGTGCCAGCAGCTTCCTCCGGCCGGGGGTTAACATTCAGTACTTC. This sequence encodes CASSFLRPGVNIQYF. The chain uses TRBV11-2 and TRBJ2-4, with a weak D call TRBD2 (6 bases). The CDR3 totals 15 residues. The ends were cut back, 3 bases at V and 7 bases at J, with 16 bases in the middle. Germline assignment: CDR1 SGHAT and CDR2 FQNNGV.

Only a few counts were recorded for this clonotype. This chain connects TRBV7-9 to TRBJ2-1; D is perhaps TRBD2 (5 bases). Trimming removed 2 bases at V and 10 bases at J, with 9 bases between. The CDR3 spans 12 residues. Germline V lookup: CDR1 SEHNR, CDR2 FQNEAQ (reference sequence). CDR3 protein: CASSLTGTEQFF. The CDR3 DNA sequence: TGTGCCAGCAGCTTAACGGGAACCGAGCAGTTCTTC.

This chain joins TRBV6-1 and TRBJ2-1; a possible D gene is TRBD2 (6 bases). The V end lost 8 bases, the J end lost 6 bases, and 26 bases lay between the germline ends. CDR3 length: 17 amino acids. Germline-derived CDR1 and CDR2 are MNHNS and SASEGT. DNA of the CDR3: TGTGCCAGCCAAACCCGGCTACTAACGGGAGTAGCCAATGAGCAGTTCTTC. Translating it yields CASQTRLLTGVANEQFF.